The sample holds a few counts of the clone carrying this T cell receptor beta chain. Antigen unknown. Reverse transcribing all isolated RNA meant expressed TCRB transcripts were sequenced. Sequencing used immunoSEQ multiplex PCR; TCRdb keeps in-frame clones, though not all of them. The repertoire has some 120,000 clones, 15% to 20% of them found once; the top ten carry around 2.7%. Germline CDR1 SGHTA, CDR2 FQGNSA. Trimming at V came to 5 bases and at J to 10 bases, leaving 14 bases not matched to a gene. This CDR3 has 15 amino acids. This entry belongs to a study of beta chain features in type 1 diabetes. Study-level results: Individuals with type 1 diabetes displayed fewer insertions and more deletions at VDJ junctions. PCR might pick shorter templates more often, in the same way for patients and controls. Within each of all four CD4+ subsets, Type 1 diabetes patients had TCRB CDR3s that were moderately but significantly shorter.

The sequencing sample was made of central memory CD4+ T cells from blood. V and J are TRBV7-2 and TRBJ1-1, with 9 positions matching TRBD1. The clonotype comes from a man younger than 30 with type 1 diabetes. CDR3 protein: CASSPTHRGPAGAFF. Here the CDR3 DNA reads TGTGCCAGCAGCCCGACCCACAGGGGGCCGGCTGGAGCTTTCTTT. Complete variable domain (other parts from reference TRBV7-2 and TRBJ1-1): GAGVSQSPSNKVTEKGKDVELRCDPISGHTALYWYRQSLGQGLEFLIYFQGNSAPDKSGLPSDRFSAERTGGSVSTLTIQRTQQEDSAVYLCASSPTHRGPAGAFFGQGTRLTVV.